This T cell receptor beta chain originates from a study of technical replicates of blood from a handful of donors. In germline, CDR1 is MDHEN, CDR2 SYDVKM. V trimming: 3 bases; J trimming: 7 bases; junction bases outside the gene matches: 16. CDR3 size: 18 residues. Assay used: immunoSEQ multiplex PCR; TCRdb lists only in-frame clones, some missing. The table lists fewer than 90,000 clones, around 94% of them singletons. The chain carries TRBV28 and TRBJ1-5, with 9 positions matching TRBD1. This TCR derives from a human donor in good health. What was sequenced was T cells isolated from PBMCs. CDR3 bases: TGTGCCAGCAGTTTCACCGGGACAGGGTTTCTCTCGTACCAGCCCCAGCATTTT. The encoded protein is CASSFTGTGFLSYQPQHF.